The T cell receptor (beta chain) described here comes from a study of regulatory T cells in long-lasting Graves disease (dated by TCRdb to the early 2020s). The study in broad terms: In the newly diagnosed Graves' disease group, patients had been taking antithyroid drugs for less than 3 months. Peripheral blood TCR sequencing and RNA sequencing compared persistent Graves' disease patients with newly diagnosed Graves' disease patients. The study took place in China and was registered as a clinical trial. TCR sequencing covered some 13 persistent and roughly 20 newly diagnosed Graves' disease patients, around 33 samples in total.

This sample's time point label indicates: newly diagnosed GD, antithyroid drugs for less than 3 months. For both TCR sequencing and RNA sequencing, RNA was extracted from PBMCs using TRIzol. The diagnosis of Graves' disease was made according to American Thyroid Association guidelines. Recruitment of patients was carried out at an endocrinology department in Xi'an, China. From each patient, around 9.3 milliliters of peripheral blood was collected into an EDTA anticoagulant tube. Ficoll Paque Plus density gradient separation was used to isolate PBMCs, and no further T cell sorting was done. RNA quality was checked with an Agilent 2100 Bioanalyzer and agarose gel, and concentration with a NanoDrop 2000. This clonotype was recorded a few times. It lacks a known antigen. No per-base quality is available; no much larger clone lies one base away. The paper's findings and limits, for the study overall: Lower TCR Shannon entropy and fewer highly expanded clones were observed in persistent Graves' disease patients than in newly diagnosed patients, which suggested clonal expansion. More public clonotypes were shared among persistent patients (about 2,800) than among newly diagnosed patients (966). Sequencing and analysis were restricted to the TCR beta chain. TRBV28, TRBJ1-2 and TRBJ2-5 were preferentially used in persistent disease, while TRBV20-1 and TRBJ2-1 were favored in newly diagnosed disease. The authors noted that the small sample size was a limitation that may lower accuracy. The study examined only peripheral blood because the primary lesion, thyroid tissue, could not be accessed.

Trimming removed 8 bases from V and 4 bases from J; the gene matches leave 16 bases unexplained. As encoded in the germline V gene (reference sequence), CDR1 is LNHDA while CDR2 is SQIVND. The CDR3 covers 17 residues, taking in both the cysteine and the phenylalanine. The sequence is cut down to CDR3 DNA, 51 bases in frame from base 1. The method behind the library was multiplex PCR. Data came from an Illumina HiSeq 4000. CDR3 regions were amplified by Arm-PCR with iRepertoire HTBI primers to construct TCR beta libraries. PCR products were gel purified before sequencing. In the original analysis: A total of around 66 TRBV and approximately 13 TRBJ segments were identified across samples and were used for gene usage analysis of CDR3 amino acid clonotypes. Filtered high-quality paired reads were merged into contigs using COPE and FqMerger. BLAST was used to align contigs to IMGT TRBV, TRBD and TRBJ reference genes, and CDR3 was defined according to IMGT. Clonotypes above 0.1% frequency were classified as highly expanded clones. Shannon entropy was used to measure repertoire diversity, and the Gini coefficient was used to measure V-J evenness. A clonotype was considered public if more than one individual shared it. TCRdb reprocessing: public reads trimmed at Q25 with fastp, clones called with MiXCR, in-frame beta chains kept. Each record represents a unique CDR3 protein, reported with the most common genes and DNA among its rows. The authors' filters were not applied to this entry. The sample includes roughly 500,000 distinct CDR3 sequences, with around an eighth observed a single time. Under 10% of the sample is taken by the ten largest.

This sample was also put to use in a study of T cells in Graves' hyperthyroidism and ophthalmopathy. The other study reports the following: A patient counted as having stable Graves' hyperthyroidism if no progression to ophthalmopathy occurred over 18 months of follow-up. The hyperthyroidism patients were between 18 and 65 years old and newly diagnosed, with a disease duration of less than 2 months. The study excluded patients with uncontrolled infections, other autoimmune diseases, pregnancy or lactation. Diagnoses relied on clinical symptoms, serum thyroxine and TRAb, thyroid ultrasound and orbital computed tomography. A first-round RT-PCR of the TCR CDR3 used the HTBI primer set with the Qiagen OneStep RT-PCR kit. Most expanded thyroid clonotypes (frequency above 0.001) were also found in blood, which suggests that blood repertoires may mirror thyroid immune responses. A 13 V-J signature model separated ophthalmopathy from stable hyperthyroidism, with 87.88% sensitivity and roughly 84% specificity in cross-validation and 80%/75% in testing. In validation, progression to ophthalmopathy was predicted by the model with 65% to 71% sensitivity and 72.22% specificity, a median of 6.5 months before onset. To identify distinguishing TCR V-J signatures, a discovery cohort of 100 patients was used, comprising 43 with Graves' ophthalmopathy and 57 with stable Graves' hyperthyroidism. Prospective prediction of ophthalmopathy was tested in an independent validation cohort of some 20 hyperthyroidism patients and 15 to 17 patients who later progressed to ophthalmopathy. The 100 or so discovery patients were randomly split 7:3 into training and test sets. Thyroid tissue and blood T-cell repertoires from several Graves' hyperthyroidism patients were also compared in the study. Once sampling was done, hyperthyroidism patients were given methimazole at a starting dose of 30 mg daily, whereas ophthalmopathy patients were given high-dose intravenous methylprednisolone. The libraries were constructed in a second round of multiplex PCR and then size-selected and purified. Sequencing of the libraries was done on an Illumina HiSeq2000 using paired-end 100 bp reads. SOAPnuke was used to process the raw data, with reads discarded if the reads contained adapters or uncalled bases, had a mean Phred below 15, or lacked an exact constant-primer or identifier match. High-quality paired reads were merged using COPE v1.2.5, and each unique nucleotide sequence was defined as a clonotype. Clonotypes were aligned to IMGT TRBV, TRBD and TRBJ reference segments using MiTCR v1.1. The analysis was restricted to V-J combinations with a frequency above 0.0001, which together covered approximately 99% of the repertoires. The TCS score was defined as F50 (clonal expansion) divided by E x V (chaos), with BLOSUM62-based TCRdist calculated between CDR3 peptides within each V-J. Welch's t-statistics and random forest reduced approximately 520 V-J features to 13, which were used in a naive Bayes classifier (R e1071). Sample size was not statistically predetermined, and blinding of investigators to group allocation was not performed. The paper describes TCR Vbeta CDR3 sequencing of about 140 peripheral blood samples, made up of approximately 40 ophthalmopathy patients, around 78 hyperthyroidism patients and 17 progressor patients.

This receptor was taken from a man younger than 45 with Graves disease. Donor details come from another sample of the same person, matched by shared clones. The input for sequencing was peripheral blood mononuclear cells (PBMCs), taken at new diagnosis, from a patient treated with antithyroid drugs. This chain is built from TRBV19 and TRBJ2-2; 7 junctional bases match TRBD1. CDR3 sequence: CASQKTGRMVGTGELFF. The nucleotide sequence reads TGTGCCAGTCAAAAGACAGGGAGAATGGTAGGCACCGGGGAGCTGTTTTTT.